The 26 T cell receptor beta chains listed next were all sequenced from one sample in a study of CD8 T cells in Susac syndrome. About 0.5 to 1 ug RNA was reverse transcribed with random hexamers. TCRdb called the immunoSEQ multiplex PCR reads again in MiXCR, with one record for every CDR3 protein. This sample has approximately 300,000 distinct CDR3 sequences, with 65% to 90% found just once. The material sequenced was CD8+ T cells from PBMCs. The receptors derive from a human donor with multiple sclerosis.

This clonotype was observed a single time. The V gene is TRBV11-2, the J gene TRBJ1-1; D call uncertain. The V end lost 2 bases, the J end lost 8 bases, and 6 bases lay between the germline ends. Germline loops: CDR1 SGHAT, CDR2 FQNNGV. This CDR3 has 11 residues. DNA of the CDR3: TGTGCCAGCAGCTTAACAATGGAAGCTTTCTTT. It specifies CASSLTMEAFF.

V and J are TRBV7-9 and TRBJ2-2; D remains unclear. CDR3 length equals 17 residues. The V gene lost 2 bases and the J gene lost 2 bases, with 15 bases spanning the gap. Germline V CDR1 and CDR2: SEHNR, FQNEAQ (reference sequence). The CDR3 bases are TGTGCCAGCAGCTTAATTGGGCTAGGCGTAAACACCGGGGAGCTGTTTTTT. Translating it yields CASSLIGLGVNTGELFF.

V is TRBV4-3 and J is TRBJ2-7; tentative D call: TRBD2 (6 bases). Germline V CDR1 and CDR2: LGHNA, YSLEER. Trimming removed 5 bases from V and 2 bases from J, with 13 bases in between. CDR3 length: 14 residues. CDR3 coding DNA: TGCGCCAGCAGCGAGGGACGCGGGGCCTACGAGCAGTACTTC. The encoded protein is CASSEGRGAYEQYF.

The DNA for the CDR3 is TGCGCCAGCAGCCTTGACAGGGCCACCGGGGAGCTGTTTTTT. Protein: CASSLDRATGELFF. The chain joins TRBV4-3 to TRBJ2-2; 7 nucleotides align to TRBD1. Germline values: CDR1 LGHNA, CDR2 YSLEER. This CDR3 contains 14 residues. V trimming: 4 bases; J trimming: 4 bases; junction bases outside the gene matches: 3.

Worth noting for this clonotype: The germline gene is not matched at one end of the junction; a read error may be the cause. This chain joins TRBV11-2 and TRBJ2-7; 7 bases line up with TRBD2. There are 18 residues in the CDR3. Germline V gene sequence: CDR1 SGHAT, CDR2 FQNNGV. The CDR3 region is CASSPNVGRDASSYEQHF. In nucleotides, the CDR3 is TGTGCCAGCAGCCCCAACGTGGGGAGGGACGCGAGCTCCTACGAGCAGCACTTC.

The chain links TRBV6-2 or TRBV6-3 to TRBJ1-1; D not certain. The CDR3 contains 13 residues. Deletions cut 0 bases from V and 8 bases from J, with 10 bases between. Germline V CDR1 and CDR2: MNHEY, SVGEGT. CDR3 region: CASSYSGLIEAFF. The CDR3 DNA reads as TGTGCCAGCAGTTACTCGGGGTTAATAGAAGCTTTCTTT.

This clonotype was seen a single time. V usage is TRBV19 and J usage is TRBJ2-7; 9 bases fit TRBD1. Germline loops: CDR1 LNHDA, CDR2 SQIVND (reference sequence). V lost 3 bases to trimming and J lost 7 bases; unmatched junction nucleotides: 10. This CDR3 has 15 amino acids. This CDR3 reads CASSMETGGSGEQYF. CDR3 nucleotides: TGTGCCAGTAGTATGGAGACAGGGGGTTCGGGTGAGCAGTACTTC.

The genes are TRBV7-9 and TRBJ2-5; D assignment may be TRBD1 or TRBD2 (5 bases each). Deletions cut 6 bases from V and 10 bases from J, with 18 bases between. The CDR3 length is 13 residues. The germline V gene encodes CDR1 SEHNR and CDR2 FQNEAQ (reference sequence). This chain's CDR3 is CASRARDLNNQYF. Written as DNA, the CDR3 is TGTGCCAGCAGGGCCCGGGACCTAAATAACCAGTACTTC.

This sequence joins TRBV7-9 and TRBJ1-2; tentatively, D is TRBD1 (6 bases). Germline CDR1 and CDR2: SEHNR and FQNEAQ (reference sequence). Between the trimmed V and J ends, which lost 5 bases and 5 bases, there was a span of 18 bases. The CDR3 is 15 residues long. DNA of the CDR3: TGTGCCAGCAGCCCAAGTGAGGGGGTAAAATATGGCTACACCTTC. Amino acids: CASSPSEGVKYGYTF.

The chain employs TRBV6-2 or TRBV6-3 and TRBJ1-5; 7 nucleotides line up with TRBD1. CDR3 length: 15 amino acids. Germline V gene sequence: CDR1 MNHEY, CDR2 SVGEGT. V trimming: 6 bases; J trimming: 4 bases; junction bases outside the gene matches: 9. The CDR3 protein is CASRPFPGGNQPQHF. The CDR3 nucleotides are TGTGCCAGCAGACCCTTTCCAGGGGGTAATCAGCCCCAGCATTTT.

The chain joins TRBV28 to TRBJ2-7, with TRBD1 matching over 9 bases. The V gene end was trimmed by 6 bases and the J gene end by 3 bases; junction bases not matched to a gene: 3. This CDR3 spans 13 amino acids. Germline CDR1 reads MDHEN; CDR2 reads SYDVKM. This CDR3 reads CASSWDRVYEQYF. Here the CDR3 DNA reads TGTGCCAGCAGCTGGGACAGGGTCTACGAGCAGTACTTC.

The rearrangement joins TRBV5-6 to TRBJ1-1; the D gene is possibly TRBD1 (5 bases). The V gene lost 0 bases and the J gene lost 7 bases, with 7 bases spanning the gap. The CDR3 runs to 12 residues. The germline V gene encodes CDR1 SGHDT and CDR2 YYEEEE. The CDR3 loop is CASSLEGDEAFF. The CDR3 DNA sequence: TGTGCCAGCAGCTTGGAAGGGGATGAAGCTTTCTTT.

The rearrangement links TRBV7-2 to TRBJ2-1; TRBD2 matches at 7 bases. V shed 1 base, J shed 7 bases, and the junction held 7 bases outside the gene matches. CDR1 is SGHTA and CDR2 is FQGNSA in the germline V gene. The CDR3 runs 15 residues. CDR3 sequence (DNA): TGTGCCAGCAGCTTAGTCGGTTACGGGGGGAATGAGCAGTTCTTC. Protein sequence: CASSLVGYGGNEQFF. Combining the CDR3 with reference TRBV7-2 and TRBJ2-1 gives the whole variable domain GAGVSQSPSNKVTEKGKDVELRCDPISGHTALYWYRQSLGQGLEFLIYFQGNSAPDKSGLPSDRFSAERTGGSVSTLTIQRTQQEDSAVYLCASSLVGYGGNEQFFGPGTRLTVL.

V is TRBV7-3 and J is TRBJ2-1; D gene unclear. The V gene's germline CDR1 is SGHTA and CDR2 FQGTGA. The CDR3 is 13 amino acids. V dropped 5 bases and J dropped 6 bases, with 11 bases sitting between them. The CDR3 nucleotides read TGTGCCAGCAGCCCCCTCCAAGGCAATGAGCAGTTCTTC. Its protein is CASSPLQGNEQFF.

The chain couples TRBV24-1 to TRBJ2-7; 9 nucleotides match TRBD1. Germline CDR1 is KGHDR and CDR2 is SFDVKD. The length of the CDR3 is 15 residues. With V trimmed by 4 bases and J by 6 bases, 9 bases remained unmatched. In DNA, the CDR3 is TGTGCCACCAGTGACTCCGGGACAGGGCTCTCCGAGCAGTACTTC. This translates into CATSDSGTGLSEQYF.

J is TRBJ2-3 and V is TRBV27; D ambiguous. The CDR3 loop spans 15 amino acids. V shed 3 bases and J shed 2 bases, with 12 bases lying between them. CDR1 and CDR2 from the germline V gene are MNHEY and SMNVEV (reference sequence). CDR3 coding DNA: TGTGCCAGCAGTTTTGGCAACTTTGCCACAGATACGCAGTATTTT. Protein sequence: CASSFGNFATDTQYF.

The chain combines TRBV10-3 with TRBJ2-3, with 7 bases identical to TRBD1. The CDR3 extends over 12 amino acids. In germline, CDR1 is ENHRY, CDR2 SYGVKD. V was pared by 4 bases and J by 6 bases, with 1 base of the junction left unmatched. The CDR3 nucleotides are TGTGCCATCAGTGGGGGACAGGATACGCAGTATTTT. It is translated as CAISGGQDTQYF.

The rearrangement joins TRBV12-3 or TRBV12-4 to TRBJ1-2, with TRBD1 matching over 10 bases. The CDR3 has 18 residues. V shed 6 bases and J 0 bases; nucleotides not matched to a gene: 13. The CDR3 is CASRGDRGVSGSNYGYTF. DNA for the CDR3: TGTGCCAGCAGGGGGGACAGGGGAGTATCAGGCTCTAACTATGGCTACACCTTC.

The V and J genes are TRBV20-1 and TRBJ2-1, with 7 bases identical to TRBD2. This CDR3 spans 15 amino acids. Germline trimming cut 1 base from V and 7 bases from J; bases unmatched to any gene: 10. Germline CDR1 is DFQATT and CDR2 is SNEGSKA (reference sequence). Here the CDR3 reads CSARGLRELLNEQFF. The CDR3 coding sequence is TGCAGTGCTAGAGGCTTGCGGGAGTTACTTAATGAGCAGTTCTTC.

This clonotype was detected only once. The chain combines TRBV20-1 with TRBJ1-5, with TRBD1 as a possible D gene (6 bases). Germline-derived CDR1 and CDR2 are DFQATT and SNEGSKA (reference sequence). Trimming took off 0 bases at V and 6 bases at J, with 15 bases between the two ends. This CDR3 has 15 amino acids. Here the CDR3 reads CSARDPGAGGQPQHF. CDR3 nucleotide sequence: TGCAGTGCTAGAGATCCGGGGGCCGGTGGTCAGCCCCAGCATTTT.

This clonotype was counted a single time. At one end the junction does not follow the germline gene, possibly because of a read error. The chain has TRBV4-3 and TRBJ2-7; a weak D match, TRBD2 (5 bases). Germline CDR1 reads LGHNA; CDR2 reads YSLEER. The CDR3 is made up of 16 amino acids. The CDR3 loop is CASSRLTSSPSSEQYF. CDR3 in DNA: TGCGCCAGCAGCCGATTAACTAGTTCGCCTTCCTCCGAGCAGTACTTC.

This clonotype appeared once. This chain connects TRBV9 to TRBJ2-1; D perhaps matches TRBD2 (5 bases). CDR1 SGDLS and CDR2 YYNGEE come from the germline V gene. The CDR3 runs 13 residues. Trimming removed 6 bases at V and 0 bases at J, with 7 bases between. The chain's CDR3 is CASNRGSYNEQFF. Written as DNA, the CDR3 is TGTGCCAGCAACCGGGGCTCCTACAATGAGCAGTTCTTC.

The chain is built from TRBV28 and TRBJ2-3, with 8 bases fitting TRBD1. The CDR3 is made up of 15 amino acids. With 7 bases clipped from V and 3 bases from J, the junction kept 9 bases outside the gene matches. CDR1 and CDR2 from the germline V gene are MDHEN and SYDVKM. The CDR3 region is CASKRPTGVTDTQYF. CDR3 nucleotides: TGTGCCAGCAAAAGGCCGACAGGGGTAACAGATACGCAGTATTTT.

The V call is TRBV4-3, the J call TRBJ2-1; 7 nucleotides line up with TRBD2. After removal of 4 bases from V and 3 bases from J, the junction contained 15 bases not matched to a gene. The CDR3 extends over 18 amino acids. Germline V CDR1 and CDR2: LGHNA, YSLEER. The CDR3 reads CASSPYVIGEGHYNEQFF. The CDR3 region has the DNA TGCGCCAGCAGCCCCTATGTAATAGGGGAGGGGCACTACAATGAGCAGTTCTTC.

This rearrangement joins TRBV25-1 to TRBJ2-3; D is ambiguous. Germline loops: CDR1 MGHDK, CDR2 SYGVNS. Between the trimmed V and J ends, which lost 0 bases and 2 bases, there was a span of 15 bases. The CDR3 consists of 17 residues. As DNA, the CDR3 is TGTGCCAGCAGTGAATACGGGCGTGGGGTTCACACAGATACGCAGTATTTT. Protein sequence: CASSEYGRGVHTDTQYF.

The chain has TRBV7-8 and TRBJ2-7, with D unresolved. Per germline, CDR1 SGHVS and CDR2 FQNEAQ. The CDR3 contains 13 residues. The V and J ends lost 5 bases and 0 bases respectively, with 8 bases between them. The CDR3 DNA reads as TGTGCCAGCAGCATCGGGCCCTCCTACGAGCAGTACTTC. Its translation: CASSIGPSYEQYF.